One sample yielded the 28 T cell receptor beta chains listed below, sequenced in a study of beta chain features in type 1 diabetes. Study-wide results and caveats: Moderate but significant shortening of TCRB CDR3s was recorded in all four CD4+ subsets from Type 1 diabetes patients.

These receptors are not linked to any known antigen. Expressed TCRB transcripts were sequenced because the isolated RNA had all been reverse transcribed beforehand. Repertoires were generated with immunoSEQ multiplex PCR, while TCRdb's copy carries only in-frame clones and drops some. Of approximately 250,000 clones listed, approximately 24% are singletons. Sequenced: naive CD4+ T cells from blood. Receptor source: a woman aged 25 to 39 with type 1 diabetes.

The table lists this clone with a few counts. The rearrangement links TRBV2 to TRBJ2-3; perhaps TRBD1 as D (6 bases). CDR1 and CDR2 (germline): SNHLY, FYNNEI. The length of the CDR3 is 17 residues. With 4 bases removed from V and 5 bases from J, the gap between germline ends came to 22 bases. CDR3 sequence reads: CASSGDSLWGLVDTQYF. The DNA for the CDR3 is TGTGCCAGCAGTGGGGATTCCCTCTGGGGGCTCGTAGATACGCAGTATTTT.

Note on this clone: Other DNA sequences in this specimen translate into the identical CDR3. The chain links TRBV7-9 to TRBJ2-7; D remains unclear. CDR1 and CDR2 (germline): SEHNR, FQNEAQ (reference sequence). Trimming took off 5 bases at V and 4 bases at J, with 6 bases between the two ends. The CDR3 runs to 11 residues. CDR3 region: CASSLQYEQYF. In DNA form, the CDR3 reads TGTGCCAGCAGCCTCCAGTACGAGCAGTACTTC.

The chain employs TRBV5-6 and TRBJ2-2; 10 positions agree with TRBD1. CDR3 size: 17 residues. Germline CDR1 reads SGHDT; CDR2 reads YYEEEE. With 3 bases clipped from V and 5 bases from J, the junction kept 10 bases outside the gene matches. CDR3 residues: CASSWRLGTGETGELFF. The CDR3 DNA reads TGTGCCAGCAGCTGGCGACTCGGGACAGGGGAAACCGGGGAGCTGTTTTTT.

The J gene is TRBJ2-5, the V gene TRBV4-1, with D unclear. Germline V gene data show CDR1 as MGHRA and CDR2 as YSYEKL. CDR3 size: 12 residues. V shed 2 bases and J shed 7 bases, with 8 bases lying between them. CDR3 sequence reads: CASSQPSRTQYF. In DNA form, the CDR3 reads TGCGCCAGCAGCCAACCATCGCGGACCCAGTACTTC.

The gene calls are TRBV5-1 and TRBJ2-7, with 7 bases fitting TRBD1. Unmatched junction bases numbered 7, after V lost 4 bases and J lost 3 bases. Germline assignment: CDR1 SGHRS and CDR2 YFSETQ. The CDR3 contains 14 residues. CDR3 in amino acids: CASSGTVGFYEQYF. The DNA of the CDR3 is TGCGCCAGCAGCGGGACAGTCGGGTTCTACGAGCAGTACTTC.

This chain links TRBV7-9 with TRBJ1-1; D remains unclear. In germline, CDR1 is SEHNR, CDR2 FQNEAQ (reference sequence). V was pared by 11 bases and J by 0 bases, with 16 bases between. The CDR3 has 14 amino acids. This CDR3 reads CASNYDLMNTEAFF. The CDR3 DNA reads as TGTGCCTCAAACTATGATTTAATGAACACTGAAGCTTTCTTT.

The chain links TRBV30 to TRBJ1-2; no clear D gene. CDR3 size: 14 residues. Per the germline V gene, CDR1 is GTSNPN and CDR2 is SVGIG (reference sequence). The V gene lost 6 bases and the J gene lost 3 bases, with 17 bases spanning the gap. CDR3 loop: CACLKVIAHYGYTF. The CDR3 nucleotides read TGTGCCTGCCTGAAGGTAATAGCCCACTATGGCTACACCTTC. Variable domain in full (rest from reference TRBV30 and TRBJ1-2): SQTIHQWPATLVQPVGSPLSLECTVEGTSNPNLYWYRQAAGRGLQLLFYSVGIGQISSEVPQNLSASRPQDRQFILSSKKLLLSDSGFYLCACLKVIAHYGYTFGSGTRLTVV.

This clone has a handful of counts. Written as DNA, the CDR3 is TGTGCCAGCAGCTTAGCGGATTCCTACGAGCAGTACTTC. Amino acids: CASSLADSYEQYF. The chain carries TRBV7-3 and TRBJ2-7; D gene ambiguous. With 2 bases removed from V and 1 base from J, the gap between germline ends came to 6 bases. The germline gives CDR1 SGHTA, CDR2 FQGTGA. CDR3 size: 13 residues.

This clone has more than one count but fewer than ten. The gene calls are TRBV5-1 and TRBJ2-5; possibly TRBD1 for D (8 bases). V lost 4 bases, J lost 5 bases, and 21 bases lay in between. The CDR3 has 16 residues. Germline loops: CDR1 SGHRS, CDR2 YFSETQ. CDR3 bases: TGCGCCAGCAGCAGTAAAGACGGACAGGGAGGGGAGACCCAGTACTTC. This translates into CASSSKDGQGGETQYF.

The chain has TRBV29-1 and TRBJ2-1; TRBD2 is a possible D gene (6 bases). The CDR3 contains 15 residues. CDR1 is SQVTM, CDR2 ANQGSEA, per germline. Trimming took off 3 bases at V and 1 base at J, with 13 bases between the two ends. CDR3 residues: CSVDQRALSYNEQFF. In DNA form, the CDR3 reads TGCAGCGTTGATCAGCGGGCACTATCCTACAATGAGCAGTTCTTC.

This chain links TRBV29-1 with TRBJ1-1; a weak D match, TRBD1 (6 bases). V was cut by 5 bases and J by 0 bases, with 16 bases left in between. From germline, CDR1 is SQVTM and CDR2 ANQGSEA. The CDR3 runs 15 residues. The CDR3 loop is CSVPGRGRMNTEAFF. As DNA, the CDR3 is TGCAGCGTTCCAGGCAGGGGCCGTATGAACACTGAAGCTTTCTTT.

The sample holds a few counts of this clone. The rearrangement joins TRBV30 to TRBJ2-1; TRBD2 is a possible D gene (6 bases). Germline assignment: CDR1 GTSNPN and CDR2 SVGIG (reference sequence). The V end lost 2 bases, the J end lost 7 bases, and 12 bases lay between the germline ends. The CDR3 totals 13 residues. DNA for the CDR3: TGTGCCTGGAGTTCCGGGAGTCCGAATGAGCAGTTCTTC. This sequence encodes CAWSSGSPNEQFF.

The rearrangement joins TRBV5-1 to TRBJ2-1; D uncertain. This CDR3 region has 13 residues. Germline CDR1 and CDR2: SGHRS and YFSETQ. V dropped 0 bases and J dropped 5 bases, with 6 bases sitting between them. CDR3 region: CASSLAQNNEQFF. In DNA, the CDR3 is TGCGCCAGCAGCTTGGCTCAGAACAATGAGCAGTTCTTC.

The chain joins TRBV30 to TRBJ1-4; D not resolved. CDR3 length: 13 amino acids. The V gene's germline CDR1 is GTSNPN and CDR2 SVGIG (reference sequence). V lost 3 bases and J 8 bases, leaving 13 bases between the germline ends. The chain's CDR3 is CAWRVGPREKLFF. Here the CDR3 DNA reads TGTGCCTGGAGAGTGGGCCCTCGGGAAAAACTGTTTTTT.

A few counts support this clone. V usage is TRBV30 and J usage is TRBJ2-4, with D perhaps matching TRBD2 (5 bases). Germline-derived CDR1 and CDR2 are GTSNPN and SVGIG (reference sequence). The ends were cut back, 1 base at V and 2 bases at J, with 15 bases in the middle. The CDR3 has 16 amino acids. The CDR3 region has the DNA TGTGCCTGGAGTGCGGATCGCGACTACCCCAAAAACATTCAGTACTTC. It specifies CAWSADRDYPKNIQYF.

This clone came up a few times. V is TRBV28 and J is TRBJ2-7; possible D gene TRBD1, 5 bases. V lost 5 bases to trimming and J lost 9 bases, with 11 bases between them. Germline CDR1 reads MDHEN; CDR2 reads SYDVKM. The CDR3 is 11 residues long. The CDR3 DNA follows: TGTGCCAGCAGTGCAGGGTGGGGGCAGTACTTC. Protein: CASSAGWGQYF.

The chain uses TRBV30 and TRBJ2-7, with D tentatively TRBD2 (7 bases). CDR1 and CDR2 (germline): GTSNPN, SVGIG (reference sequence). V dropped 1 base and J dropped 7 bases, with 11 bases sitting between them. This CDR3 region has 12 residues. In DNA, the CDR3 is TGTGCCTGGAGTGAGGGGGGGCGGGAGCAGTACTTC. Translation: CAWSEGGREQYF. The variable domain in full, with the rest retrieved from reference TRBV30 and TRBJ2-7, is SQTIHQWPATLVQPVGSPLSLECTVEGTSNPNLYWYRQAAGRGLQLLFYSVGIGQISSEVPQNLSASRPQDRQFILSSKKLLLSDSGFYLCAWSEGGREQYFGPGTRLTVT.

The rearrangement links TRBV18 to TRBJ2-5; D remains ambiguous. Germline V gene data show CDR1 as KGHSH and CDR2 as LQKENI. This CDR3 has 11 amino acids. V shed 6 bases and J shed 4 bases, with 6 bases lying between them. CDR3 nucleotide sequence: TGTGCCAGCTCTCGTAGAGAGACCCAGTACTTC. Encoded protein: CASSRRETQYF.

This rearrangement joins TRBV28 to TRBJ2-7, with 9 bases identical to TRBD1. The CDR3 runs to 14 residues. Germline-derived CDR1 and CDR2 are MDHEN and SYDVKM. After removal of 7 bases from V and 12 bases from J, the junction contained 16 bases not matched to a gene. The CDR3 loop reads CASTGDRVLGGTYF. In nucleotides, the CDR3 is TGTGCCAGCACCGGGGACAGGGTCTTGGGTGGTACGTACTTC.

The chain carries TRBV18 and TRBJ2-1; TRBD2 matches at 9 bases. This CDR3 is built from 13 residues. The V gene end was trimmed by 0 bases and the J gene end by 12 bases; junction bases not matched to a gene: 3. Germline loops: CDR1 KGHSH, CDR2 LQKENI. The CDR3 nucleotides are TGTGCCAGCTCACCACCCTCGGGACTAGCGCAGTTCTTC. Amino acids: CASSPPSGLAQFF. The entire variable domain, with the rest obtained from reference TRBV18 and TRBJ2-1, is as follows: NAGVMQNPRHLVRRRGQEARLRCSPMKGHSHVYWYRQLPEEGLKFMVYLQKENIIDESGMPKERFSAEFPKEGPSILRIQQVVRGDSAAYFCASSPPSGLAQFFGPGTRLTVL.

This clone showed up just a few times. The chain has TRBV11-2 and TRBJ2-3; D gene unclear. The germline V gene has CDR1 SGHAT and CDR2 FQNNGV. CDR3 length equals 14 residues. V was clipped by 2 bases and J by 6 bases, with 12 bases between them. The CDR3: CASSLRPLEDTQYF. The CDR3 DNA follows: TGTGCCAGCAGCTTACGACCCCTGGAGGATACGCAGTATTTT.

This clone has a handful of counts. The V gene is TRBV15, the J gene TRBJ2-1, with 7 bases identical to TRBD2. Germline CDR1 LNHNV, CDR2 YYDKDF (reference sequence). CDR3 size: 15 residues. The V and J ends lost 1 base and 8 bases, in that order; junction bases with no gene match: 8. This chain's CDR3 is CATSRVGGSNDEQFF. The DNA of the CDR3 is TGTGCCACCAGCAGAGTCGGGGGGAGTAACGATGAGCAGTTCTTC.

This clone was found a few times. CDR3 in amino acids: CASSLGSQETQYF. The DNA for the CDR3 is TGTGCCAGCAGCTTGGGTAGCCAAGAGACCCAGTACTTC. This sequence joins TRBV5-4 and TRBJ2-5; D not resolved. CDR3 length equals 13 residues. Trimming cost V 0 bases and J 1 base, with 4 bases left between them. Germline V CDR1 and CDR2: SGHNT, YYREEE (reference sequence).

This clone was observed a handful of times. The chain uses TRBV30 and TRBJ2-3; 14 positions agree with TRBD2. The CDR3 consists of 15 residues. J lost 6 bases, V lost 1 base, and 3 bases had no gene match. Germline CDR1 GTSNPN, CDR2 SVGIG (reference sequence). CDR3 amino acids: CAWSGLAGGWDTQYF. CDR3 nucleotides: TGTGCCTGGAGTGGACTAGCGGGAGGGTGGGATACGCAGTATTTT.

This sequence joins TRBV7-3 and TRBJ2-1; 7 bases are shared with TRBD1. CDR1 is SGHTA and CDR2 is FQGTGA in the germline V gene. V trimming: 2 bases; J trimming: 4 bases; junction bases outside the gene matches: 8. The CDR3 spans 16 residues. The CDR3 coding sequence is TGTGCCAGCAGCTTATTTTCCGGGACAGTGTACAATGAGCAGTTCTTC. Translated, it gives CASSLFSGTVYNEQFF. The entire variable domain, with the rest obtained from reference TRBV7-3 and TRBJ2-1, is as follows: GAGVSQTPSNKVTEKGKYVELRCDPISGHTALYWYRQSLGQGPEFLIYFQGTGAADDSGLPNDRFFAVRPEGSVSTLKIQRTERGDSAVYLCASSLFSGTVYNEQFFGPGTRLTVL.

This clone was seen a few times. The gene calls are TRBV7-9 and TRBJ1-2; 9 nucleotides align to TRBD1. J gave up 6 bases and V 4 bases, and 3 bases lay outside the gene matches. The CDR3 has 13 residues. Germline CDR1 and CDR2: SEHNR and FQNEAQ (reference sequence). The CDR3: CASSSWTGDGYTF. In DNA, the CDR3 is TGTGCCAGCAGCTCCTGGACAGGGGATGGCTACACCTTC.

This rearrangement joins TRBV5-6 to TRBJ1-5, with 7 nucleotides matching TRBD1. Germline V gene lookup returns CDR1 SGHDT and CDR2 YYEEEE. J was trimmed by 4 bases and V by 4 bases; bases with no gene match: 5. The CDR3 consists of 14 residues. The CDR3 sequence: CASSTPGQNQPQHF. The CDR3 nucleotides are TGTGCCAGCAGCACCCCGGGACAGAATCAGCCCCAGCATTTT.

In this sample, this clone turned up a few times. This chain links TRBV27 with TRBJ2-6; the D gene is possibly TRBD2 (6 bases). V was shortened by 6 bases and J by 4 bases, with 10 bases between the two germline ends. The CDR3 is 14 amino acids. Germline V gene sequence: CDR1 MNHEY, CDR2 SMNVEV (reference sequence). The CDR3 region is CASREGGGANVLTF. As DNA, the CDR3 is TGTGCCAGCAGGGAGGGCGGAGGGGCCAACGTCCTGACTTTC.